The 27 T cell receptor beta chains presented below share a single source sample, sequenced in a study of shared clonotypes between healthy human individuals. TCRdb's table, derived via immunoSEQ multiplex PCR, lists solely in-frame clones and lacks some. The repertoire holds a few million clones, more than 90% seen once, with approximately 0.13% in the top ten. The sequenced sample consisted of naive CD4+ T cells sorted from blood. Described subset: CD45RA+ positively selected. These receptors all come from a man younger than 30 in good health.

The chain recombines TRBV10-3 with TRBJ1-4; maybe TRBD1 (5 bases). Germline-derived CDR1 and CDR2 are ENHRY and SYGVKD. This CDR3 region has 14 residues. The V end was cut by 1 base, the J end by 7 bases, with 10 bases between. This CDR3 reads CAISELGRGEKLFF. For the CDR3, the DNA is TGTGCCATCAGTGAGTTAGGGAGGGGTGAAAAACTGTTTTTT.

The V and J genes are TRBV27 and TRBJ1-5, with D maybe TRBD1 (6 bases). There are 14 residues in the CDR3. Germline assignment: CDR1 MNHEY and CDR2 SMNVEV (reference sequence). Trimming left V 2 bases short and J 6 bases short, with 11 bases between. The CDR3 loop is CASSLGGRSQPQHF. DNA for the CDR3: TGTGCCAGCAGTTTAGGGGGGCGCAGTCAGCCCCAGCATTTT.

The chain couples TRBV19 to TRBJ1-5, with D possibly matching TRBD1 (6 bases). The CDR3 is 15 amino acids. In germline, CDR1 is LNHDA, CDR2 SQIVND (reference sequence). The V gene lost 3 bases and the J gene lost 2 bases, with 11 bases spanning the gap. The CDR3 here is CASSIRGPGNQPQHF. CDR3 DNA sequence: TGTGCCAGTAGTATTCGGGGGCCCGGCAATCAGCCCCAGCATTTT.

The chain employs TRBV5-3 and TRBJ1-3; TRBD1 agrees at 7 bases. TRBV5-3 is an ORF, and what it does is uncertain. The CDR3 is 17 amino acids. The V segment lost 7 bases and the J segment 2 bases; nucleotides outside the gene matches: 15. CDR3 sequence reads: CARPPPGEGAPGNTIYF. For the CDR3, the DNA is TGTGCCAGACCTCCCCCCGGGGAGGGGGCGCCTGGAAACACCATATATTTT.

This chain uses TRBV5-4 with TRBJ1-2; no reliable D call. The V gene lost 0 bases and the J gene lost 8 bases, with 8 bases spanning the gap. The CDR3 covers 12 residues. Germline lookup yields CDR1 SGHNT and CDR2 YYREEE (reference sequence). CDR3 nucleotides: TGTGCCAGCAGCTTGGAAGCGAGAGGCTACACCTTC. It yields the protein CASSLEARGYTF.

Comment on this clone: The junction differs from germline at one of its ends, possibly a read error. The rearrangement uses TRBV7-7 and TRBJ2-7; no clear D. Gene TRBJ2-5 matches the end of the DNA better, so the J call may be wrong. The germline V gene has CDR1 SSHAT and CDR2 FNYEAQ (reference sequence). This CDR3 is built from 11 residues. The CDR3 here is CASSLGKTQYF. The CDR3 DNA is TGTGCTAGCAGCTTGGGAAAGACCCAGTACTTC.

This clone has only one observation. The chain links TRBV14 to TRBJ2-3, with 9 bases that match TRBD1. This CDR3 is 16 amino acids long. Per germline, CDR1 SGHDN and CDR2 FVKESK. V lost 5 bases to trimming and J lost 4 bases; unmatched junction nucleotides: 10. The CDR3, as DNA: TGTGCCAGCAGCTCCCGGACAGGGGCCATGTCAGATACGCAGTATTTT. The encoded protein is CASSSRTGAMSDTQYF.

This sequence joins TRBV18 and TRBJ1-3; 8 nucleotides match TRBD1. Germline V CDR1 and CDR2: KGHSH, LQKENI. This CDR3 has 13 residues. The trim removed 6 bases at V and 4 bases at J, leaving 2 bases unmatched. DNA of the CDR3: TGTGCCAGCTCCAGGGGGCCCGGAAACACCATATATTTT. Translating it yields CASSRGPGNTIYF.

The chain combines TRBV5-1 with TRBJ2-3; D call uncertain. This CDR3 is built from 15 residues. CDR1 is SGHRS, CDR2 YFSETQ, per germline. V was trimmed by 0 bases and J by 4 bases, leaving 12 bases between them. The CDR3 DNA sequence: TGCGCCAGCAGCTTGGCCGTTCCCCCCCCAGATACGCAGTATTTT. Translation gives CASSLAVPPPDTQYF.

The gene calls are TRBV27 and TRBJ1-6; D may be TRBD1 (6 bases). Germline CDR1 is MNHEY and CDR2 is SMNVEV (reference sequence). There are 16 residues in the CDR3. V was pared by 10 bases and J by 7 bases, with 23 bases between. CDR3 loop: CATKYTGFTGNSPLHF. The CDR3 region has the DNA TGTGCCACCAAGTACACAGGGTTCACGGGGAATTCACCCCTCCACTTT.

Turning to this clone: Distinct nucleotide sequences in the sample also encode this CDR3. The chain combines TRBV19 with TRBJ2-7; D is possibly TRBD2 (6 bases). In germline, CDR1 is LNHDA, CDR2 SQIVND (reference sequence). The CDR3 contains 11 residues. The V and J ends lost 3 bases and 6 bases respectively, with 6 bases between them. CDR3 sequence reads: CASSIGGEQYF. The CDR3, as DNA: TGTGCCAGTAGTATCGGGGGCGAGCAGTACTTC.

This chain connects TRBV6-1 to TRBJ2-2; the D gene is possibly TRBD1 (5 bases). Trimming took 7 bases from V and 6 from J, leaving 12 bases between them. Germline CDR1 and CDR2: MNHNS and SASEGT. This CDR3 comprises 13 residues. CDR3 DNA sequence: TGTGCCAGCATCAAGGGGTCCCCCGGGGAGCTGTTTTTT. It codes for CASIKGSPGELFF.

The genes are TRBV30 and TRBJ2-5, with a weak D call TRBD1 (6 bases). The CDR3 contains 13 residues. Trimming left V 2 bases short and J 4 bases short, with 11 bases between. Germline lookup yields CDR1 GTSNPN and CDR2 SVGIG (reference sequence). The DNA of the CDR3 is TGTGCCTGGAGTCAGGGGTCCGGAGAGACCCAGTACTTC. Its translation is CAWSQGSGETQYF.

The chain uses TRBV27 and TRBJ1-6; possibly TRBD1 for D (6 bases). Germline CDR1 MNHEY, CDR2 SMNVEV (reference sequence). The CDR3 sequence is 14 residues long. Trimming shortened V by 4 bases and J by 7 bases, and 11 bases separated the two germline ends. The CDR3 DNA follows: TGTGCCAGCAGTTGGGGGGGGCCGAATTCACCCCTCCACTTT. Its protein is CASSWGGPNSPLHF.

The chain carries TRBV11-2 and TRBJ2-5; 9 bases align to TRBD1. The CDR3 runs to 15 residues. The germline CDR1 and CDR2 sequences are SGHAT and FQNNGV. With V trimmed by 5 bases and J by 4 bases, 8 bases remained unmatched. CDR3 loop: CASSNGQGRVETQYF. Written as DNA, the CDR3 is TGTGCCAGCAGCAACGGACAGGGGAGGGTAGAGACCCAGTACTTC.

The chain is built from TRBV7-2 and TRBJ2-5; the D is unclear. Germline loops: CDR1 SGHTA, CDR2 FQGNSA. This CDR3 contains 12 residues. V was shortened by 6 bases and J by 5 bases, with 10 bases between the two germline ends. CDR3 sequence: CASSLHGETQYF. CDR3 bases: TGTGCCAGCAGTTTACATGGGGAGACCCAGTACTTC.

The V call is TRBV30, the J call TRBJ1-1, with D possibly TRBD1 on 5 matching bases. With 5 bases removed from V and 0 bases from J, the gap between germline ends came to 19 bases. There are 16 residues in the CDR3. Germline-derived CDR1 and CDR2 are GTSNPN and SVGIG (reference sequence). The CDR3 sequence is CAWVDRGRRVNTEAFF. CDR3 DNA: TGTGCCTGGGTGGATAGGGGACGGAGGGTGAACACTGAAGCTTTCTTT.

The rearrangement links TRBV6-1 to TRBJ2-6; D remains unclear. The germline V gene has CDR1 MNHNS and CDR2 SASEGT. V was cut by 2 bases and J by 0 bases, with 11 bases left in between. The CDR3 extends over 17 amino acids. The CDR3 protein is CASSETAGNSGANVLTF. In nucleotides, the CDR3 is TGTGCCAGCAGTGAAACGGCAGGCAACTCTGGGGCCAACGTCCTGACTTTC.

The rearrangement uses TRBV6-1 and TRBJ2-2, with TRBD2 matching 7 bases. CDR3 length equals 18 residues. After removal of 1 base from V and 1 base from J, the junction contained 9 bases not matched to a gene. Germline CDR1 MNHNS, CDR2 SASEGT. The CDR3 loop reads CASSEGWGTSVNTGELFF. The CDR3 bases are TGTGCCAGCAGTGAAGGGTGGGGAACTAGCGTGAACACCGGGGAGCTGTTTTTT.

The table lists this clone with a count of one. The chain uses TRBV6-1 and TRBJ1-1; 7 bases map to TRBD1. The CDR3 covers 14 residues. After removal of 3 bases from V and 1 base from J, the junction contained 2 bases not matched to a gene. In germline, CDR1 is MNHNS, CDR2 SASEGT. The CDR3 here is CASSDEGANTEAFF. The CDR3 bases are TGTGCCAGCAGTGATGAGGGGGCGAACACTGAAGCTTTCTTT.

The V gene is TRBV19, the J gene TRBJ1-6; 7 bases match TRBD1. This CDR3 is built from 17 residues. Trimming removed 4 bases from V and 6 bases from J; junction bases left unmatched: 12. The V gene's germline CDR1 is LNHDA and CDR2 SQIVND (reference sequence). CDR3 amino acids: CASSTYHGTEINSPLHF. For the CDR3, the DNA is TGTGCCAGTAGTACCTACCACGGGACAGAGATTAATTCACCCCTCCACTTT. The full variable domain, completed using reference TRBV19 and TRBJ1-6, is DGGITQSPKYLFRKEGQNVTLSCEQNLNHDAMYWYRQDPGQGLRLIYYSQIVNDFQKGDIAEGYSVSREKKESFPLTVTSAQKNPTAFYLCASSTYHGTEINSPLHFGNGTRLTVT.

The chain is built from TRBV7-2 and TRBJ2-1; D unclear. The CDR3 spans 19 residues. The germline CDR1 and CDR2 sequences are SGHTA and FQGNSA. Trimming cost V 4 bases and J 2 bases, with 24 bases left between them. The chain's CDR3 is CASSSTSSLLKVAYNEQFF. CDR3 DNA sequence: TGTGCCAGCAGCTCTACCTCCTCTCTTCTCAAGGTGGCCTACAATGAGCAGTTCTTC.

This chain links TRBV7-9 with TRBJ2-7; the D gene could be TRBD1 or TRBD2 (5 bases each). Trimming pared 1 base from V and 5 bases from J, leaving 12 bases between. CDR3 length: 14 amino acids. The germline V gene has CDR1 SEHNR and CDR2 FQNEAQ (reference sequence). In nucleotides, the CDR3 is TGTGCCAGCAGCTTAGAGCAGGGTAGCGACGAGCAGTACTTC. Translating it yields CASSLEQGSDEQYF.

The CDR3 spells CASSTWTSGNEQFF. The CDR3 DNA reads as TGTGCCAGCAGTACCTGGACTAGCGGCAATGAGCAGTTCTTC. This chain connects TRBV6-6 to TRBJ2-1; 10 positions agree with TRBD2. The CDR3 length is 14 residues. Germline CDR1 is MNHNY and CDR2 is SVGAGI (reference sequence). V shed 5 bases and J 6 bases; nucleotides not matched to a gene: 4.

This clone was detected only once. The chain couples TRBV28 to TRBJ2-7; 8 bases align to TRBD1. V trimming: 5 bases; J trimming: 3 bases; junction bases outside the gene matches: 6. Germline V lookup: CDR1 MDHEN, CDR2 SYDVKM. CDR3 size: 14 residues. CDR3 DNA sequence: TGTGCCAGCAGTCTTGGGACAGGCTTCTACGAGCAGTACTTC. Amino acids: CASSLGTGFYEQYF.

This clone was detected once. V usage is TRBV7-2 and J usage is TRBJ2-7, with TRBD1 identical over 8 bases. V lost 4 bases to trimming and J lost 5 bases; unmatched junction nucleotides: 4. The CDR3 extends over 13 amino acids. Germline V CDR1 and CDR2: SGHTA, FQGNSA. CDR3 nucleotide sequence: TGTGCCAGCAGCTCGGGACAGGTGAACGAGCAGTACTTC. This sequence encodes CASSSGQVNEQYF.

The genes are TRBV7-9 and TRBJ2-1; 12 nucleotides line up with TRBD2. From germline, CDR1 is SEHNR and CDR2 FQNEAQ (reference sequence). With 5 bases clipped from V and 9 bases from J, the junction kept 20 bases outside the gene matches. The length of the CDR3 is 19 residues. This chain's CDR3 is CASSPRLELAGGPRGEQFF. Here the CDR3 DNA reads TGTGCCAGCAGCCCCCGGTTAGAGCTAGCGGGGGGGCCTAGGGGTGAGCAGTTCTTC. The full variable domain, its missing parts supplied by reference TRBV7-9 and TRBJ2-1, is DTGVSQNPRHKITKRGQNVTFRCDPISEHNRLYWYRQTLGQGPEFLTYFQNEAQLEKSRLLSDRFSAERPKGSFSTLEIQRTEQGDSAMYLCASSPRLELAGGPRGEQFFGPGTRLTVL.